This T cell receptor beta chain was sequenced during a study of post-analysis software for immune sequencing data. Across the whole study: Both relapsing-remitting and secondary progressive multiple sclerosis featured among the disease courses, as did progressive-relapsing multiple sclerosis.

Findings of the study overall: Controls had lower frequencies than patients of about 5 TRBV segments, which included TRBV5-6, TRBV5-1 and TRBV20-1. Samples prepared in the same batch strongly co-clustered by F measure.

V lost 2 bases and J lost 2; bases outside the gene matches: 5. CDR1 is LGHNA and CDR2 is YNFKEQ in the germline V gene. The CDR3 has 15 amino acids. Every TCR beta cDNA library bore unique molecular identifiers. MiXCR, applied by TCRdb to the PCR reads, yields one record per CDR3 protein. The sample has about 400,000 distinct CDR3 sequences; approximately 38% are singletons. The table lists this clonotype with a few counts. Its antigen is as yet unknown. The rearrangement uses TRBV4-2 and TRBJ1-1; 7 nucleotides align to TRBD1. The source is a girl between 5 and 17 years old with multiple sclerosis. Material for sequencing was blood. The CDR3 bases are TGTGCCAGCAGCCAATCACAGGGGCGAAACACTGAAGCTTTCTTT. This codes for CASSQSQGRNTEAFF.